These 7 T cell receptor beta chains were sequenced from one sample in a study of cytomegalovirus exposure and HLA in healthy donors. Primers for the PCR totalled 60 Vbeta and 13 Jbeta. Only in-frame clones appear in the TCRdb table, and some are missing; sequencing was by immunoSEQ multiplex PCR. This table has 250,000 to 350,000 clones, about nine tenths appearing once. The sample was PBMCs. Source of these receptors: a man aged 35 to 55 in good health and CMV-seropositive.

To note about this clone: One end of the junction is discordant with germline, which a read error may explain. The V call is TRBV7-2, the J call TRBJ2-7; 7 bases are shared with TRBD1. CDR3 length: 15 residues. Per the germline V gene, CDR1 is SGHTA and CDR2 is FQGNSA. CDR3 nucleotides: TGTGTCAGCAGCTGGCCGGACAGGATTTCCTACGAGCAGTACTTC. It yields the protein CVSSWPDRISYEQYF. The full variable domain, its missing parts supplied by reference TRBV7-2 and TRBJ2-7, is GAGVSQSPSNKVTEKGKDVELRCDPISGHTALYWYRQSLGQGLEFLIYFQGNSAPDKSGLPSDRFSAERTGGSVSTLTIQRTQQEDSAVYLCVSSWPDRISYEQYFGPGTRLTVT.

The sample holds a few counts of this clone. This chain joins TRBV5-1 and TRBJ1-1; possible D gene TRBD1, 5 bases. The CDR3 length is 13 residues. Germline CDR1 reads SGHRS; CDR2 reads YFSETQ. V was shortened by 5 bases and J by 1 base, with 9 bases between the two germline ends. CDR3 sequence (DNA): TGCGCCAGCAGAGATGACAGGAACACTGAAGCTTTCTTT. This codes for CASRDDRNTEAFF.

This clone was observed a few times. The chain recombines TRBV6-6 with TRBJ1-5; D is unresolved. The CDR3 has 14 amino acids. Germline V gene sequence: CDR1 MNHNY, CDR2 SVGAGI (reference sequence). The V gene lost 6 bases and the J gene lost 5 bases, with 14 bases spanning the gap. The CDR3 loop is CASRPTTSYQPQHF. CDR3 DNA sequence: TGTGCCAGCAGACCCACCACATCTTATCAGCCCCAGCATTTT.

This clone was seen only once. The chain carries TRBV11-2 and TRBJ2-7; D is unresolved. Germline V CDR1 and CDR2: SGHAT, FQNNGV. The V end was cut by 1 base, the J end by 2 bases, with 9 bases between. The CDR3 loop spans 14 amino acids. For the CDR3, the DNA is TGTGCCAGCAGCTTAGCAGTCACAGCCTACGAGCAGTACTTC. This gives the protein CASSLAVTAYEQYF.

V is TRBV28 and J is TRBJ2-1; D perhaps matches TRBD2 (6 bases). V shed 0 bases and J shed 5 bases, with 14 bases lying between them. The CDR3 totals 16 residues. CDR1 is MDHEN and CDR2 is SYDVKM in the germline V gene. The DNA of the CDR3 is TGTGCCAGCAGTTTATGGGGCGGCGGGATGAACAATGAGCAGTTCTTC. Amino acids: CASSLWGGGMNNEQFF.

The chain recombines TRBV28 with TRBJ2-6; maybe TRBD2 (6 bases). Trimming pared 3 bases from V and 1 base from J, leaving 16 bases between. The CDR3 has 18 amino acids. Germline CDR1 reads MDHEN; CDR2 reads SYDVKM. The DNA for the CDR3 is TGTGCCAGCAGTTTCGGGACCGGGAGCTCTTCTGGGGCCAACGTCCTGACTTTC. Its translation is CASSFGTGSSSGANVLTF.

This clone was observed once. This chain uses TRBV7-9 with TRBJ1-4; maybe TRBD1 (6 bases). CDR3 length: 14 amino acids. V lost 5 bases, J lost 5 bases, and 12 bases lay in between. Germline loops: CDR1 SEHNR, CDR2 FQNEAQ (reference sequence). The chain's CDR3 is CASSLGQRNEKLFF. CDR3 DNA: TGTGCCAGCAGCCTCGGACAGAGAAATGAAAAACTGTTTTTT.